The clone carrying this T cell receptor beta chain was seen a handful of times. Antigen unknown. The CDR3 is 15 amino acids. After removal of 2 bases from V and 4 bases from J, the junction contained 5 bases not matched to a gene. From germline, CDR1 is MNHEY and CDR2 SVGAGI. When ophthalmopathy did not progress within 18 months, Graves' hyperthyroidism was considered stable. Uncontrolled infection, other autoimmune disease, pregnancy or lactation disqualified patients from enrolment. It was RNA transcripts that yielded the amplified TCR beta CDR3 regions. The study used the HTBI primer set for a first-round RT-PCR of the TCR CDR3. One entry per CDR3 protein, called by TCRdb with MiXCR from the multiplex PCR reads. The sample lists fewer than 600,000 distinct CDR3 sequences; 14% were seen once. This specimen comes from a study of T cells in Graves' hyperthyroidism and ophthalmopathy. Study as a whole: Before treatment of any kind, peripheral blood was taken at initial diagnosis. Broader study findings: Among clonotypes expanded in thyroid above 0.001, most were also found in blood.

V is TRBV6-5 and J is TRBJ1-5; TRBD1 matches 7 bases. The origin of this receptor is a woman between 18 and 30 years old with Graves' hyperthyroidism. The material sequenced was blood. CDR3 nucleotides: TGTGCCAGCAGTTACGGCCAGGGGGGAAATCAGCCCCAGCATTTT. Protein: CASSYGQGGNQPQHF.